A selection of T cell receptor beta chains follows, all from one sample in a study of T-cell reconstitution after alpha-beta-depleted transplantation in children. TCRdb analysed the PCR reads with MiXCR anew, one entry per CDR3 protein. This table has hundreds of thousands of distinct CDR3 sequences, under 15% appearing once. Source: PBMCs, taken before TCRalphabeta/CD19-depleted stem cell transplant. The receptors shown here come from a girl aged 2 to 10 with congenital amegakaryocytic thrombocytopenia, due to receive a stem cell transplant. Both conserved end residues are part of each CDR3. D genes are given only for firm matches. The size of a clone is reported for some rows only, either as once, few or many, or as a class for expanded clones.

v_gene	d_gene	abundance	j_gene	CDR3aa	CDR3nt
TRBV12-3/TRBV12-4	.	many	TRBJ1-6	CASSFGQDNSPLHF	TGTGCCAGCAGTTTCGGACAAGATAATTCACCCCTCCACTTT
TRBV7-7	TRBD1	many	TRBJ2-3	CASSWGQGEDTQYF	TGTGCCAGCAGCTGGGGACAGGGCGAGGATACGCAGTATTTT
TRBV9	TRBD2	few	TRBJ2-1	CASSVGAGGTYNEQFF	TGTGCCAGCAGCGTGGGCGCGGGAGGGACCTACAATGAGCAGTTCTTC
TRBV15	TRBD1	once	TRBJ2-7	CATSIPDRPLDEQYF	TGTGCCACCAGCATCCCGGACAGGCCCCTCGACGAGCAGTACTTC
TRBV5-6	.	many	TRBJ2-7	CASSYFERITYEQYF	TGTGCCAGCAGCTACTTCGAGCGGATTACCTACGAGCAGTACTTC
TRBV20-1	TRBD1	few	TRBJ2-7	CSARDQQGAREQYF	TGCAGTGCTAGAGATCAGCAGGGGGCCAGGGAGCAGTACTTC
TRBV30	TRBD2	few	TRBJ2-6	CAVAGSGANVLTF	TGTGCCGTAGCGGGCTCTGGGGCCAACGTCCTGACTTTC
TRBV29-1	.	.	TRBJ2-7	CSVQSEAYEQYF	TGCAGCGTTCAATCGGAGGCCTACGAGCAGTACTTC
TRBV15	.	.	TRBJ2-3	CATSRVFSGTDTQYF	TGTGCCACCAGCAGAGTTTTTTCTGGCACAGATACGCAGTATTTT
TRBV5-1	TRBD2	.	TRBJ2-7	CASRLTSSGLTYEQYF	TGCGCCAGCAGGTTGACTTCTAGCGGGCTGACCTACGAGCAGTACTTC
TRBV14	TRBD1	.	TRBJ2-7	CASSQGTASYEQYF	TGTGCCAGCAGCCAGGGGACAGCCTCCTACGAGCAGTACTTC
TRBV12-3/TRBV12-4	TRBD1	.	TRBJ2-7	CASSATTGGREQYF	TGTGCCAGCAGCGCTACTACAGGGGGCCGCGAGCAGTACTTC
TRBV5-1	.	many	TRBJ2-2	CASSYPGQFGELFF	TGCGCCAGCAGCTACCCCGGACAGTTCGGGGAGCTGTTTTTT
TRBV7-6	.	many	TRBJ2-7	CASSSGFDEQYF	TGTGCCAGCAGCTCCGGATTCGACGAGCAGTACTTC
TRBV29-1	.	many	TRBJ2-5	CSVGLYQETQYF	TGCAGCGTTGGTCTGTACCAAGAGACCCAGTACTTC
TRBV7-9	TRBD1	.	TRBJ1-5	CASSAAGQGRGQPQHF	TGTGCCAGCAGTGCCGCGGGACAGGGGCGCGGTCAGCCCCAGCATTTT
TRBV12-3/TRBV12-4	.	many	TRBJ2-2	CASSLWQGEVGELFF	TGTGCCAGCAGTTTATGGCAGGGGGAGGTCGGGGAGCTGTTTTTT
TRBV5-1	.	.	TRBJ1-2	CASSLWGDLNYGYTF	TGCGCCAGCAGCTTGTGGGGGGACCTCAACTATGGCTACACCTTC
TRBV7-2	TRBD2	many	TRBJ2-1	CASSRNQAGVGFNEQFF	TGTGCCAGCAGCCGAAATCAAGCGGGAGTTGGGTTCAATGAGCAGTTCTTC
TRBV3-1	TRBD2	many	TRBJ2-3	CASSPPGTSGRDTQYF	TGTGCCAGCAGCCCTCCCGGGACTAGCGGGCGTGATACGCAGTATTTT
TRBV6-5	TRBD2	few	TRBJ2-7	CASSSAGLAMYEQYF	TGTGCCAGCAGTTCCGCCGGACTAGCTATGTACGAGCAGTACTTC
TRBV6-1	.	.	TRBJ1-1	CASSVGERSAEAFF	TGTGCCAGCAGTGTGGGGGAGCGATCGGCCGAAGCTTTCTTT
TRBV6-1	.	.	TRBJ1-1	CASTLDTINTEAFF	TGTGCCAGCACACTCGACACCATTAACACTGAAGCGTTCTTT
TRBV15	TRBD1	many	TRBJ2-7	CATSRLRQGGWQYF	TGTGCCACCAGCAGACTAAGACAGGGGGGTTGGCAGTACTTC
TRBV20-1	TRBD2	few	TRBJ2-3	CSADRLAGGQLPDTQYF	TGCAGTGCTGACAGACTAGCGGGAGGCCAACTTCCCGATACGCAGTATTTT
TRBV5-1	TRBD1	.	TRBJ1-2	CASRTGAANYGYTF	TGCGCCAGTCGGACAGGGGCAGCTAACTATGGCTACACCTTC
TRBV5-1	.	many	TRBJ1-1	CASSLVGREAFF	TGCGCCAGCAGCTTGGTGGGAAGAGAAGCTTTCTTT
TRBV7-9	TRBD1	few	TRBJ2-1	CASSHAPGQGINEQFF	TGTGCCAGCAGCCACGCACCGGGACAGGGAATCAATGAGCAGTTCTTC
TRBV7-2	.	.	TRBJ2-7	CASSLGGLLAYEQYF	TGTGCCAGCAGCTTGGGCGGCCTGCTCGCCTACGAGCAGTACTTC
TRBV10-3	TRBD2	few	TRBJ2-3	CAIRVLGSGGTDTQYF	TGTGCCATCAGGGTCCTGGGCAGCGGGGGCACAGATACGCAGTATTTT
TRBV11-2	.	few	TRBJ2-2	CASSLAMRGDTGELFF	TGTGCCAGCAGCTTAGCGATGAGGGGTGACACCGGGGAGCTGTTTTTT
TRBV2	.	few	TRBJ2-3	CASTRFYTDTQYF	TGTGCCAGCACTCGCTTCTACACAGATACGCAGTATTTT